One sample yielded the 11 T cell receptor beta chains listed below, sequenced in a study of blood T cell repertoires in COVID-19. Produced via immunoSEQ multiplex PCR; TCRdb's table is partial and in-frame only. The sample includes fewer than 200,000 clones, about 86% seen only once; the top ten take around 8.6%. The sample was peripheral blood. The source is a man in his forties or fifties with active or convalescent COVID-19.

J is TRBJ1-2 and V is TRBV28, with D possibly TRBD1 on 5 matching bases. The CDR3 is made up of 17 amino acids. Germline CDR1 reads MDHEN; CDR2 reads SYDVKM. The ends were cut back, 6 bases at V and 1 base at J, with 21 bases in the middle. CDR3 sequence reads: CASRSPDGGFHNYGYTF. The CDR3 nucleotides read TGTGCCAGCAGATCCCCGGACGGGGGATTTCATAACTATGGCTACACCTTC.

The chain joins TRBV5-1 to TRBJ1-6; no clear D gene. Trimming cost V 0 bases and J 7 bases, with 14 bases left between them. The germline V gene has CDR1 SGHRS and CDR2 YFSETQ. The CDR3 runs to 16 residues. The CDR3 bases are TGCGCCAGCAGCTTGGGTGCGGGGTCGGGAAATTCACCCCTCCACTTT. Protein sequence: CASSLGAGSGNSPLHF. Supplemented by reference TRBV5-1 and TRBJ1-6, the full variable domain reads KAGVTQTPRYLIKTRGQQVTLSCSPISGHRSVSWYQQTPGQGLQFLFEYFSETQRNKGNFPGRFSGRQFSNSRSEMNVSTLELGDSALYLCASSLGAGSGNSPLHFGNGTRLTVT.

The chain uses TRBV11-2 and TRBJ2-6; possibly TRBD2 for D (6 bases). V was pared by 3 bases and J by 0 bases, with 12 bases between. The CDR3 runs to 17 residues. Per the germline V gene, CDR1 is SGHAT and CDR2 is FQNNGV. The CDR3 is CASSFFSGNSGANVLTF. Written as DNA, the CDR3 is TGTGCCAGCAGCTTTTTTAGCGGAAACTCTGGGGCCAACGTCCTGACTTTC.

The chain joins TRBV5-6 to TRBJ1-5; D perhaps matches TRBD1 (6 bases). CDR1 is SGHDT, CDR2 YYEEEE, per germline. The CDR3 consists of 16 residues. Trimming cost V 0 bases and J 0 bases, with 10 bases left between them. As DNA, the CDR3 is TGTGCCAGCAGCTTGGCTGGACAGTATAGCAATCAGCCCCAGCATTTT. Its protein is CASSLAGQYSNQPQHF.

CDR3 sequence reads: CASSFGHNYGQFF. The CDR3 coding sequence is TGTGCCAGCAGCTTCGGACATAACTATGGGCAGTTCTTC. The gene calls are TRBV7-2 and TRBJ2-1; tentative D call: TRBD1 (5 bases). CDR3 length equals 13 residues. Germline CDR1 reads SGHTA; CDR2 reads FQGNSA. V lost 3 bases and J 12 bases, leaving 15 bases between the germline ends.

The chain carries TRBV7-7 and TRBJ2-1; 7 nucleotides match TRBD2. This CDR3 contains 14 residues. Germline V gene lookup returns CDR1 SSHAT and CDR2 FNYEAQ (reference sequence). V trimming: 1 base; J trimming: 9 bases; junction bases outside the gene matches: 6. CDR3 sequence: CASSLGGGRGEQFF. In DNA form, the CDR3 reads TGTGCCAGCAGCTTAGGGGGAGGGCGGGGTGAGCAGTTCTTC.

The rearrangement links TRBV5-4 to TRBJ2-7; 8 bases map to TRBD1. The CDR3 extends over 13 amino acids. Germline V gene data show CDR1 as SGHNT and CDR2 as YYREEE (reference sequence). V was clipped by 4 bases and J by 7 bases; unmatched bases: 7. The CDR3, as DNA: TGTGCCAGCAGCGATGGGACAGGATGGGAGCAGTACTTC. Protein sequence: CASSDGTGWEQYF.

The chain recombines TRBV6-5 with TRBJ1-2, with TRBD1 identical over 7 bases. In germline, CDR1 is MNHEY, CDR2 SVGAGI. The CDR3 has 14 amino acids. With 6 bases clipped from V and 11 bases from J, the junction kept 15 bases outside the gene matches. In nucleotides, the CDR3 is TGTGCCAGCAGCCTCCTCCAGGGGGTTCGAATTTACACCTTC. Protein: CASSLLQGVRIYTF.

This chain links TRBV5-1 with TRBJ1-2; D call uncertain. V gave up 0 bases and J gave up 1 base, with 10 bases separating them. The CDR3 totals 15 residues. The germline V gene encodes CDR1 SGHRS and CDR2 YFSETQ. The chain's CDR3 is CASSLALGINYGYTF. DNA of the CDR3: TGCGCCAGCAGCTTGGCCTTGGGCATTAACTATGGCTACACCTTC.

A single count supports this clone. J is TRBJ1-3 and V is TRBV29-1; D uncertain. The V gene lost 4 bases and the J gene lost 0 bases, with 13 bases spanning the gap. Per the germline V gene, CDR1 is SQVTM and CDR2 is ANQGSEA. There are 15 residues in the CDR3. The CDR3 DNA is TGCAGCGTTGTAAGCGAACTAAGCTCTGGAAACACCATATATTTT. This translates into CSVVSELSSGNTIYF.

V and J are TRBV5-1 and TRBJ1-2; 10 bases match TRBD1. The V gene end was trimmed by 4 bases and the J gene end by 7 bases; junction bases not matched to a gene: 7. The CDR3 totals 14 residues. Germline V gene sequence: CDR1 SGHRS, CDR2 YFSETQ. The CDR3 DNA reads TGCGCCAGCAGCCCGACAGGGGGCGAAAGTGGCTACACCTTC. This encodes CASSPTGGESGYTF.